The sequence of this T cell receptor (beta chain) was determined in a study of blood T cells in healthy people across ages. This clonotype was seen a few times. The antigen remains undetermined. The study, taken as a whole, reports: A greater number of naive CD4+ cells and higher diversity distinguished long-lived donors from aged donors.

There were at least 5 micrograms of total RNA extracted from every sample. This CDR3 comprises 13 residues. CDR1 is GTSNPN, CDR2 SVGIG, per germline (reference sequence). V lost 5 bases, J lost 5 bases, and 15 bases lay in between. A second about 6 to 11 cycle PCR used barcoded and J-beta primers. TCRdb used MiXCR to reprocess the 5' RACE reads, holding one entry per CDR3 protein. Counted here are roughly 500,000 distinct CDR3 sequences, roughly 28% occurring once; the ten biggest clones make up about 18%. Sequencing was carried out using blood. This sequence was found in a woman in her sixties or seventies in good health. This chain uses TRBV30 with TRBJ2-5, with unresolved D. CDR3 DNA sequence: TGTGCCTGGCAGAGAAGCCGGCGGGAGACCCAGTACTTC. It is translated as CAWQRSRRETQYF.